The T cell receptor beta chain described here comes from a study of PD-1 blockade in classical Hodgkin lymphoma. Points from the study as a whole: No one has yet defined what causes the repertoire differences, which may be disease activity or prior therapy.

Time point meaning: cycle 4 day 1 (C4D1), after more than five weeks of nivolumab. Every patient was affected by relapse after autologous stem cell transplantation, while exposure to brentuximab vedotin was not uniform. This CDR3 contains 16 residues. V shed 5 bases, J shed 4 bases, and the junction held 12 bases outside the gene matches. From germline, CDR1 is SGHRS and CDR2 YFSETQ. A few counts support this clone. Its specificity is unknown. This table comes from immunoSEQ multiplex PCR, and its TCRdb copy is limited to in-frame clones, with some not included. Here the sample spans tens of thousands of clones, less than 95% being singletons.

The chain recombines TRBV5-1 with TRBJ2-5; TRBD1 aligns across 9 bases. The sequence was collected from a human donor with classical Hodgkin lymphoma. The starting material was peripheral blood mononuclear cells (PBMCs), obtained before the fourth cycle of nivolumab. CDR3 protein: CASSLLPGQGGETQYF. CDR3 coding DNA: TGCGCCAGCAGTCTCCTCCCGGGACAGGGAGGAGAGACCCAGTACTTC.